This T cell receptor beta chain is from a study of Graves' ophthalmopathy and Graves' hyperthyroidism. Transcripts of RNA were the source for amplifying TCR beta CDR3 regions. First-round RT-PCR with HTBI primers preceded a second-round multiplex PCR. From the multiplex PCR reads, TCRdb called clonotypes with MiXCR, one entry per CDR3 protein. The sample has about 620,000 distinct CDR3 sequences, 22% seen once. The study, taken as a whole, reports: The model's prediction of ophthalmopathy progression had 70.59% sensitivity and 72% to 85% specificity. Discrimination between ophthalmopathy and stable hyperthyroidism by a 13-signature model showed approximately 89% sensitivity and about 84% specificity.

Trimming pared 3 bases from V and 3 bases from J, leaving 8 bases between. From germline, CDR1 is SGHDN and CDR2 FVKESK. The CDR3 spans 13 residues. This clonotype was counted ten times or more. Its antigen is as yet unknown. Pregnancy or lactation, uncontrolled infections and other autoimmune diseases were grounds for excluding patients. What supplied the PBMCs was over 8.5 ml of fresh peripheral blood. Sample: peripheral blood. V gene TRBV14 combines with J gene TRBJ2-5; tentatively, D is TRBD2 (5 bases). The TCR comes from a woman aged 18-35 years with stable Graves' hyperthyroidism. Some clones in this sample may be carry-over from other donors' samples. CDR3 in amino acids: CASSHWGEETQYF. The DNA of the CDR3 is TGTGCCAGCAGCCACTGGGGAGAAGAGACCCAGTACTTC.